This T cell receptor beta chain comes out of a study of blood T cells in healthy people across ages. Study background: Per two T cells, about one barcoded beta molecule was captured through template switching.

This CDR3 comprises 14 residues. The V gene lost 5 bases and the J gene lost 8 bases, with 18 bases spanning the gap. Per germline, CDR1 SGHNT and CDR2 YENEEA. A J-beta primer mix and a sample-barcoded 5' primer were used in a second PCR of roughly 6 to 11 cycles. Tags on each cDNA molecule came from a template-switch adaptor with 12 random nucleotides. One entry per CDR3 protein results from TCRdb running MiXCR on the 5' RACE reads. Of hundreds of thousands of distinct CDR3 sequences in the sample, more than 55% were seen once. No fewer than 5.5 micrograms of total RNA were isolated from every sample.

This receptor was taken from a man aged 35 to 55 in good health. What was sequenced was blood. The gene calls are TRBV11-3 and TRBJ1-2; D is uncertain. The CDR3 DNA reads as TGTGCCAGCAGCCAGAGCGAGGCCGCGAAAGGCTACACCTTC. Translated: CASSQSEAAKGYTF. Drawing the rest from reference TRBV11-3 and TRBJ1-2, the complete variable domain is EAGVVQSPRYKIIEKKQPVAFWCNPISGHNTLYWYLQNLGQGPELLIRYENEEAVDDSQLPKDRFSAERLKGVDSTLKIQPAELGDSAVYLCASSQSEAAKGYTFGSGTRLTVV.